Sequencing of this T cell receptor beta chain was carried out in a study of shared clonotypes between healthy human individuals. Study information: CD4 naive cells filled three plates per donor, CD4 memory three, CD8 naive two and CD8 memory one.

The germline gives CDR1 LGHNA, CDR2 YSLEER. Trimming took 4 bases from V and 4 from J, leaving 10 bases between them. There are 13 residues in the CDR3. Profiling relied on immunoSEQ multiplex PCR, and the TCRdb table lists in-frame clones only, not all of them. Seen here are roughly 600,000 clones, about 98% observed once, and the top ten hold approximately 0.3%. CD45RO negativity and positive selection for CCR7 defined naive CD8 cells, a population that excluded terminally differentiated effector memory CD45RA+ cells. All donors were healthy HIV-negative adults lacking recent acute infections or vaccinations.

The chain carries TRBV4-3 and TRBJ1-1; D is undetermined. This sequence originates from a man under 40 in good health. The specimen was naive CD8+ T cells sorted from blood. For the CDR3, the DNA is TGCGCCAGCAGCCGAACACGGGCCACTGAAGCTTTCTTT. Amino acids: CASSRTRATEAFF.